A selection of T cell receptor beta chains follows, all from one sample in a study of blood T cell repertoires in COVID-19. Assay used: immunoSEQ multiplex PCR; TCRdb lists only in-frame clones, some missing. The sample includes approximately 190,000 clones, around four fifths of them seen just once. Sequenced input: peripheral blood. The receptors derive from a woman aged 25 to 39 with acute or convalescent COVID-19. The CDR3 runs from the conserved cysteine through the conserved F or W. A D gene is named only where the DNA matches it firmly. Only some rows state a clone size, as once, few, many or a class for expanded clones.

>TRBJ1-1|TRBV6-2/TRBV6-3|TRBD1|-
CASSYFRDRGVRTEAFF
TGTGCCAGCAGTTATTTCCGAGACAGGGGGGTACGGACTGAAGCTTTCTTT
>TRBJ2-7|TRBV11-2|-|-
CASSLAGSSYEQYF
TGTGCCAGCAGCTTAGCGGGGAGCTCCTACGAGCAGTACTTC
>TRBJ2-7|TRBV5-7|-|-
CASPLEGYEQYF
TGTGCATCCCCCCTAGAGGGTTACGAGCAGTACTTC
>TRBJ2-6|TRBV30|-|-
CAWSSPSRSGANVLTF
TGTGCCTGGAGTTCCCCGTCCCGCTCTGGGGCCAACGTCCTGACTTTC
>TRBJ2-7|TRBV19|TRBD2|few
CASSMVASGSGYEQYF
TGTGCCAGTAGTATGGTGGCTAGCGGGAGTGGCTACGAGCAGTACTTC
>TRBJ2-7|TRBV9|-|-
CASSRGGTSYEQYF
TGTGCCAGCAGTCGTGGCGGCACCTCCTACGAGCAGTACTTC
>TRBJ2-2|TRBV5-4|-|once
CASSLDPLPRTGGELFF
TGTGCCAGCAGCTTAGATCCTTTGCCTCGAACGGGGGGGGAGCTGTTTTTT
>TRBJ1-5|TRBV10-2|-|-
CASSGHGLDQPQHF
TGCGCCAGCAGTGGTCACGGGTTGGATCAGCCCCAGCATTTT
>TRBJ2-3|TRBV11-2|-|-
CASSLGATKTDTQYF
TGTGCCAGCAGCTTAGGGGCGACGAAGACAGATACGCAGTATTTT
>TRBJ1-4|TRBV21-1|-|-
CANHRGGEKLFF
TGTGCCAACCACAGGGGAGGTGAAAAACTGTTTTTT
>TRBJ2-1|TRBV24-1|-|few
CATSDFGTRGNEQFF
TGTGCCACCAGTGATTTTGGGACTCGAGGAAATGAGCAGTTCTTC
>TRBJ2-1|TRBV28|TRBD1|-
CASSLGDRGWQFF
TGTGCCAGCAGTTTAGGGGACAGGGGTTGGCAGTTCTTC
>TRBJ2-7|TRBV19|TRBD1|-
CASQQVGQGYEQYF
TGTGCCAGCCAACAAGTGGGACAGGGATACGAGCAGTACTTC
>TRBJ2-7|TRBV19|-|-
CASSIGRGVYEQYF
TGTGCCAGTAGTATCGGCAGGGGAGTATACGAGCAGTACTTC
>TRBJ2-1|TRBV19|TRBD2|-
CASSIQAGDYNEQFF
TGTGCCAGTAGTATCCAAGCGGGGGACTACAATGAGCAGTTCTTC
>TRBJ1-1|TRBV12-3/TRBV12-4|-|-
CASSFYMNTEAFF
TGTGCCAGCAGTTTCTATATGAACACTGAAGCTTTCTTT
>TRBJ2-5|TRBV7-9|TRBD1|-
CASSRNPGQGETQYF
TGTGCCAGCAGCCGAAACCCCGGACAGGGAGAGACCCAGTACTTC
>TRBJ1-1|TRBV5-4|-|-
CASSWEGRLNTEAFF
TGTGCCAGCAGCTGGGAGGGCAGGTTGAACACTGAAGCTTTCTTT
>TRBJ2-3|TRBV30|TRBD2|-
CAWSFLAASTDTQYF
TGTGCCTGGAGTTTCCTAGCGGCTAGCACAGATACGCAGTATTTT
>TRBJ2-7|TRBV4-1|TRBD1|-
CASSLRQGADYEQYF
TGCGCCAGCAGCCTAAGACAGGGGGCGGACTACGAGCAGTACTTC
>TRBJ2-1|TRBV6-5|-|-
CASSILGQGYNEQFF
-
>TRBJ2-3|TRBV5-1|-|-
CASSSWGGQEPTDTQYF
TGCGCCAGCAGCTCGTGGGGGGGACAGGAGCCCACAGATACGCAGTATTTT
>TRBJ1-1|TRBV27|-|-
CASSADRFMNTEAFF
TGTGCCAGCAGTGCGGACAGATTTATGAACACTGAAGCTTTCTTT
>TRBJ2-7|TRBV19|TRBD1|-
CASSRRAVGQAYEQYF
TGTGCCAGTAGTAGAAGAGCAGTTGGACAGGCCTACGAGCAGTACTTC
>TRBJ1-1|TRBV9|-|-
CASSYSRSGGGTEAFF
TGTGCCAGCAGTTACTCCAGGTCCGGTGGTGGGACTGAAGCTTTCTTT
>TRBJ2-7|TRBV2|-|once
CASTGGDSYEQYF
TGTGCCTCTACCGGGGGAGACTCCTACGAGCAGTACTTC
>TRBJ2-7|TRBV6-6|TRBD1|-
CASSSGQGVHEQYF
TGTGCCAGCAGTTCCGGACAGGGGGTACACGAGCAGTACTTC
>TRBJ1-5|TRBV5-1|TRBD1|once
CASSLVGIQGVKPQHF
TGCGCCAGCAGCTTGGTGGGGATACAGGGGGTGAAGCCCCAGCATTTT
>TRBJ2-7|TRBV2|-|-
CASLRTESAGEQYF
TGTGCCAGCCTCCGGACAGAGAGCGCTGGAGAGCAGTACTTC
>TRBJ1-3|TRBV2|-|-
CASSVRGSFGNTIYF
TGTGCCAGCAGTGTCCGGGGTTCGTTCGGAAACACCATATATTTT
>TRBJ1-2|TRBV5-5|TRBD1|-
CASSWTGVAYGYTF
TGTGCCAGCAGCTGGACAGGGGTTGCCTATGGCTACACCTTC
>TRBJ1-6|TRBV30|TRBD1|-
CAWSVQGSNSPLHF
TGTGCCTGGAGTGTACAGGGGAGTAATTCACCCCTCCACTTT
>TRBJ2-1|TRBV28|TRBD2|once
CASSSLAGARPSSYNEQFF
TGTGCCAGCAGTTCCCTAGCGGGAGCGCGGCCGAGCTCCTACAATGAGCAGTTCTTC
>TRBJ1-6|TRBV6-5|TRBD1|-
CASSSTGGHSPLHF
TGTGCCAGCAGTTCGACAGGGGGCCATTCACCCCTCCACTTT
>TRBJ1-3|TRBV15|-|-
CATSRARLSSGNTIYF
TGTGCCACCAGCAGAGCTCGTCTCAGCTCTGGAAACACCATATATTTT
>TRBJ2-5|TRBV6-2/TRBV6-3|-|few
CASSRPTGPETQYF
TGTGCCAGCAGTCGACCGACAGGCCCAGAGACCCAGTACTTC
>TRBJ1-5|TRBV30|-|-
CAWRQGSNQPQHF
TGTGCCTGGAGACAGGGAAGCAATCAGCCCCAGCATTTT
>TRBJ1-2|TRBV5-5|TRBD1|-
CASSQTGGVGYTF
TGTGCCAGCAGCCAGACAGGGGGCGTTGGCTACACCTTC
>TRBJ1-1|TRBV7-6|-|-
CASSPRTGGVTEAFF
TGTGCCAGCAGCCCTCGGACTGGAGGAGTCACTGAAGCTTTCTTT
>TRBJ2-3|TRBV9|TRBD1|-
CASSVTYRDRGRTDTQYF
TGTGCCAGCAGCGTAACTTACCGGGACAGGGGTCGCACAGATACGCAGTATTTT
>TRBJ2-7|TRBV7-9|-|-
CASSQRLALTYEQYF
TGTGCCAGCAGCCAACGACTGGCTTTAACCTACGAGCAGTACTTC
>TRBJ1-5|TRBV27|TRBD1|-
CASSLSTGGVHQPQHF
TGTGCCAGCAGTTTAAGTACAGGGGGTGTTCATCAGCCCCAGCATTTT
>TRBJ2-6|TRBV28|-|-
CASSRYSGANVLTF
TGTGCCAGCAGTCGTTACTCTGGGGCCAACGTCCTGACTTTC
>TRBJ2-5|TRBV27|-|-
CASRRGETQYF
TGTGCCAGTCGCAGGGGAGAGACCCAGTACTTC
>TRBJ1-2|TRBV29-1|-|few
CSTSGGSLYGYTF
TGCAGCACCTCAGGAGGTAGTCTCTATGGCTACACCTTC